This T cell receptor (beta chain) originates from a study of metastatic and nonmetastatic thyroid tumors. This clone showed up many times. In the original processing: A classifier for distant metastasis in papillary thyroid cancer was constructed using CDR3 differences observed across clinicopathological groups. TCRdb re-clonotyped the PCR reads via MiXCR. The V and J calls, along with clone size, are taken from TCRdb and not from the paper's own processing. The sample carries over 35,000 clones, less than 15% recorded once. Germline V gives CDR1 MDHEN, CDR2 SYDVKM. CDR3 length: 17 residues. V lost 5 bases and J lost 0; bases outside the gene matches: 4. Not a single patient had been given any form of treatment at any point before undergoing thyroid surgery.

The material sequenced was blood. V usage is TRBV28 and J usage is TRBJ2-1, with 13 bases lining up with TRBD2. The TCR comes from a female donor with papillary thyroid cancer or a benign thyroid nodule (not recorded which). Some clones in this sample may be carry-over from other donors' samples. CDR3 DNA sequence: TGTGCCAGCAGTCCGAGGACTAGCGGGAGCTCCTACAATGAGCAGTTCTTC. Translation: CASSPRTSGSSYNEQFF.